This TCR beta chain was recorded in a study of T cell repertoires in cytomegalovirus infection. The wider study: Public TCR beta signatures indicated both CMV infection and matching HLA type.

Study-wide results and caveats: Ex vivo responses were dominated by HLA-C-restricted CMV-specific TCR beta clonotypes.

As regards this clonotype: Its cognate antigen is unknown.

The CDR3 loop spans 14 amino acids. The germline V gene has CDR1 SGHNT and CDR2 YYREEE (reference sequence). Between the trimmed V and J ends, which lost 4 bases and 0 bases, there was a span of 8 bases. Via MiXCR, TCRdb re-called the reads, giving one row per CDR3 protein. The repertoire has some 800,000 distinct CDR3 sequences, about 30% of them found once; the top ten carry roughly an eighth. Sample: cultured CD8+ T cells from PBMCs, taken from culture after CMV antigen stimulation. This sequence originates from a human donor in good health (CMV status not recorded). Some clones in this sample may be carry-over from other donors' samples. This sequence joins TRBV5-4 and TRBJ1-3; D remains ambiguous. CDR3 in DNA: TGTGCCAGCAGCCCAATGGCCTCTGGAAACACCATATATTTT. Translated, it gives CASSPMASGNTIYF.